Below, 16 T cell receptor beta chains from the same sample are listed, as sequenced in a study of blood T cell repertoires in COVID-19. Sequencing used immunoSEQ multiplex PCR; TCRdb keeps in-frame clones, though not all of them. The repertoire holds a few hundred thousand clones, with approximately 83% as singletons. Sequencing was performed on peripheral blood. The receptor source for this set is a person aged 70 to 80 with COVID-19, enrolled during active disease.

The J gene is TRBJ1-2, the V gene TRBV7-8; the match to TRBD1 covers 8 bases. The CDR3 covers 15 residues. V shed 0 bases, J shed 7 bases, and the junction held 7 bases outside the gene matches. CDR1 and CDR2 from the germline V gene are SGHVS and FQNEAQ. CDR3 nucleotides: TGTGCCAGCAGCTTAGCCCCAGGGGGCGCGTCTGGCTACACCTTC. This gives the protein CASSLAPGGASGYTF.

This clone appeared once. V and J are TRBV6-4 and TRBJ2-7; TRBD2 matches at 10 bases. The CDR3 contains 15 residues. Germline V gives CDR1 MRHNA, CDR2 SNTAGT. J gave up 2 bases and V 6 bases, and 7 bases lay outside the gene matches. CDR3: CASRELAGTPYEQYF. CDR3 bases: TGTGCCAGCAGGGAACTAGCGGGAACCCCCTACGAGCAGTACTTC.

The chain is built from TRBV6-2 or TRBV6-3 and TRBJ1-1; D not certain. V lost 5 bases and J lost 0, with 4 bases in between. The CDR3 is 12 residues long. The germline V gene has CDR1 MNHEY and CDR2 SVGEGT. The CDR3 region is CASSLMNTEAFF. DNA for the CDR3: TGTGCCAGCAGTCTAATGAACACTGAAGCTTTCTTT.

This chain joins TRBV30 and TRBJ1-1, with D perhaps TRBD1 (5 bases). The CDR3 sequence is 14 residues long. Trimming pared 2 bases from V and 14 bases from J, leaving 24 bases between. Germline CDR1 reads GTSNPN; CDR2 reads SVGIG (reference sequence). The CDR3 is CAWSQGRPERVSFF. As DNA, the CDR3 is TGTGCCTGGAGTCAGGGTAGGCCCGAACGGGTGTCCTTCTTT.

In DNA, the CDR3 is TGTGCCAGCGCCCGAGACGGGAGGACCATACTAGACGCAGAGACCCAGTACTTC. Its protein product is CASARDGRTILDAETQYF. The chain uses TRBV21-1 and TRBJ2-5; the table's D gene call, TRBD2, was not cross checked with the DNA. TRBV21-1 is a listed pseudogene. The CDR3 length is 18 residues.

A single count supports this clone. V usage is TRBV9 and J usage is TRBJ2-2, with 7 positions matching TRBD2. Germline V gives CDR1 SGDLS, CDR2 YYNGEE. The CDR3 is made up of 17 amino acids. With V trimmed by 0 bases and J by 1 base, 6 bases remained unmatched. In DNA, the CDR3 is TGTGCCAGCAGCGTAGATCCAGCGGGGAGGAACACCGGGGAGCTGTTTTTT. Its translation: CASSVDPAGRNTGELFF.

J is TRBJ2-7 and V is TRBV18, with TRBD1 matching 11 bases. Per the germline V gene, CDR1 is KGHSH and CDR2 is LQKENI. The CDR3 has 15 residues. After removal of 5 bases from V and 2 bases from J, the junction contained 5 bases not matched to a gene. The CDR3 region is CASSTGQGGTYEQYF. The DNA for the CDR3 is TGTGCCAGCTCAACGGGACAGGGGGGTACCTACGAGCAGTACTTC.

This clone was seen a few times. The chain employs TRBV6-5 and TRBJ2-7, with D maybe TRBD2 (5 bases). The V gene lost 6 bases and the J gene lost 1 base, with 16 bases spanning the gap. Germline-derived CDR1 and CDR2 are MNHEY and SVGAGI. CDR3 length: 15 amino acids. CDR3: CASRGTLGESYEQYF. The CDR3 DNA reads TGTGCCAGCAGGGGTACCCTGGGAGAGTCCTACGAGCAGTACTTC.

Turning to this clone: One end of the junction fails to match germline, which may point to a read error. The chain couples TRBV2 to TRBJ2-1; 8 bases fit TRBD1. Germline V gene lookup returns CDR1 SNHLY and CDR2 FYNNEI. This CDR3 is 15 amino acids long. The CDR3 DNA follows: TGTGCCAGCAGGGAAGACAGGGGCACCTACAATGAGCAGTTCTTC. This sequence encodes CASREDRGTYNEQFF.

This clone has just one count. The chain combines TRBV4-2 with TRBJ2-3; possibly TRBD1 for D (6 bases). Germline-derived CDR1 and CDR2 are LGHNA and YNFKEQ. The V and J ends lost 3 bases and 6 bases respectively, with 16 bases between them. The CDR3 contains 15 residues. The CDR3 is CASSQENRDIDTQYF. As DNA, the CDR3 is TGTGCCAGCAGCCAGGAGAACAGGGATATTGATACGCAGTATTTT.

The chain carries TRBV4-1 and TRBJ2-2; 10 bases fit TRBD1. The CDR3 covers 16 residues. V lost 4 bases to trimming and J lost 1 base; unmatched junction nucleotides: 3. CDR1 MGHRA and CDR2 YSYEKL come from the germline V gene. The CDR3 reads CASSLRDRGNTGELFF. The CDR3 nucleotides are TGCGCCAGCAGCCTCCGGGACAGGGGGAACACCGGGGAGCTGTTTTTT.

The chain combines TRBV28 with TRBJ1-3, with 7 bases matching TRBD1. The V gene end was trimmed by 10 bases and the J gene end by 4 bases; junction bases not matched to a gene: 10. Looked up from germline, CDR1 is MDHEN and CDR2 is SYDVKM. The CDR3 is made up of 14 amino acids. The CDR3 DNA reads TGTGCCACCAACTCTAGGGGGCGAGGAAACACCATATATTTT. This codes for CATNSRGRGNTIYF.

The table lists this clone with a few counts. The chain employs TRBV7-7 and TRBJ2-1, with 7 bases aligning to TRBD1. From germline, CDR1 is SSHAT and CDR2 FNYEAQ (reference sequence). This CDR3 is built from 14 residues. V lost 1 base and J lost 6; bases outside the gene matches: 3. The CDR3: CASSLGQGSNEQFF. CDR3 nucleotides: TGTGCCAGCAGCTTAGGACAGGGATCCAATGAGCAGTTCTTC.

The rearrangement uses TRBV28 and TRBJ2-1, with TRBD2 matching over 7 bases. Germline loops: CDR1 MDHEN, CDR2 SYDVKM. The CDR3 runs 20 residues. V shed 4 bases and J 4 bases; nucleotides not matched to a gene: 22. The CDR3: CASSSALNPGLQKGYNEQFF. As DNA, the CDR3 is TGTGCCAGCAGTTCAGCCCTAAATCCGGGACTACAGAAGGGGTACAATGAGCAGTTCTTC.

V gene TRBV2 combines with J gene TRBJ2-5; 9 bases fit TRBD2. CDR3 length: 15 residues. The trim removed 4 bases at V and 4 bases at J, leaving 7 bases unmatched. CDR1 and CDR2 from the germline V gene are SNHLY and FYNNEI. The CDR3: CASSVNSGGPETQYF. The CDR3 DNA reads as TGTGCCAGCAGTGTAAATAGCGGGGGTCCAGAGACCCAGTACTTC.

This clone was seen only once. The J gene is TRBJ2-2, the V gene TRBV7-3; 7 bases match TRBD1. V lost 5 bases and J lost 6; bases outside the gene matches: 3. This CDR3 has 13 residues. The V gene's germline CDR1 is SGHTA and CDR2 FQGTGA. CDR3 sequence (DNA): TGTGCCAGCAGCAGAACAGGGGCCGGGGAGCTGTTTTTT. Translation: CASSRTGAGELFF.